This T cell receptor (beta chain) was observed in a study of blood T cell repertoires in COVID-19. Study details: Sources were T cells, B-cell-depleted T cells, or PBMCs; the material itself was cDNA or gDNA.

In the authors' workflow: For nucleated cells, counts were estimated from reference gene primer amplification. Sequencing used immunoSEQ multiplex PCR; TCRdb keeps in-frame clones, though not all of them. V, J and clone size are taken as reported in that table, and D and trimming were inferred from the DNA itself. The sample has around 200,000 clones; approximately 86% are singletons. Study members were between about 18 and 95 years old and lived in some 26 US regions. Cohorts were determined from participant-reported clinical history. With 0 bases removed from V and 1 base from J, the gap between germline ends came to 12 bases. The germline V gene has CDR1 SEHNR and CDR2 FQNEAQ (reference sequence). The CDR3 contains 16 residues.

This clonotype was sampled from a woman in her 30s who had been exposed to COVID-19. V is TRBV7-9 and J is TRBJ1-1; TRBD1 might be the D (5 bases). Material: PBMCs or T cells enriched from blood (not recorded which). CDR3 sequence: CASSLAWGSRNTEAFF. The CDR3 DNA is TGTGCCAGCAGCTTAGCGTGGGGCAGCAGGAACACTGAAGCTTTCTTT.